Reported below is one T cell receptor (beta chain). The antigen is undetermined. Germline V gene sequence: CDR1 SGHTA, CDR2 FQGNSA. Losses at the gene ends were 3 bases for V and 5 bases for J; bases not matched to a gene: 6. The CDR3 contains 14 residues. The data originate from a study of cytomegalovirus exposure and HLA in healthy donors. Study-level results: Rarity characterized most TCR sequences, yet some public TCRs appeared in many donors. There were a few CMV-associated chains whose specificity for CMV antigens was confirmed in vitro. The study recorded about 160 TCR beta chains that were cytomegalovirus-associated.

The validation cohort, a group of around 130 subjects, included the donors and was separate from the approximately 660-subject first cohort. The data were produced by immunoSEQ multiplex PCR, yet TCRdb's version contains in-frame clones alone and is incomplete. The sample gives 200,000 to 300,000 clones, around nine tenths of which show up once; less than 3% is in the top ten. The sequenced material came from PBMCs. J is TRBJ2-7 and V is TRBV7-2; 8 nucleotides line up with TRBD1. This clonotype was obtained from a man in his late teens or twenties in good health and CMV-seronegative. CDR3 sequence: CASSLGQAPDEQYF. The DNA of the CDR3 is TGTGCCAGCAGCTTGGGACAGGCCCCTGACGAGCAGTACTTC.